This is a list of T cell receptor beta chains from one sample in a study of cytomegalovirus exposure and HLA in healthy donors. Sequencing used immunoSEQ multiplex PCR; TCRdb keeps in-frame clones, though not all of them. The table records 150,000 to 200,000 clones, around 79% of them present only once. Source material: PBMCs. The receptors shown here come from a woman between 50 and 59 years old in good health and CMV-seropositive. Each CDR3 is given with its conserved first and last residue. D genes are given only for firm matches.

TRBV29-1,.,TRBJ2-2,CSVSTYRDIGELFF
TRBV2,.,TRBJ1-3,CASTSLGARNTIYF
TRBV7-9,.,TRBJ1-1,CASSFLTEAFF
TRBV30,.,TRBJ1-5,CAWSSGGGQPQHF
TRBV2,.,TRBJ1-2,CASTRAKVPYGYTF
TRBV30,.,TRBJ1-2,CAWSAHTGFYYGYTF
TRBV29-1,TRBD1,TRBJ1-2,CSVVKQGRHGYTF
TRBV7-8,.,TRBJ1-4,CASSLDFWGEEKLFF
TRBV7-2,TRBD1,TRBJ1-1,CASSTTRGRTEAFF
TRBV6-1,.,TRBJ1-2,CASRSDGYTF
TRBV28,.,TRBJ2-7,CASTLGQAYEQYF
TRBV9,TRBD1,TRBJ2-2,CASSVDHLGQGAAGELFF
TRBV4-1,.,TRBJ2-7,CASSQYLGASYEQYF
TRBV30,.,TRBJ2-1,CAWTAGSYNEQFF
TRBV5-1,.,TRBJ2-2,CASTQEEGELFF
TRBV28,.,TRBJ1-1,CASSLRGRMNTEAFF
TRBV20-1,.,TRBJ1-2,CSARGAFGYTF
TRBV11-2,TRBD1,TRBJ1-2,CASSYRGQGTYGYAF